Sequencing of this TCR beta chain was carried out in a study of T-cell reconstitution after alpha-beta-depleted transplantation in children. The germline V gene has CDR1 SGHDT and CDR2 YYEEEE. This CDR3 has 15 amino acids. V shed 4 bases and J 7 bases; nucleotides not matched to a gene: 11. Preparation of the TCRbeta library used unique molecular identifiers. TCRdb itself ran the PCR reads through MiXCR, one entry per CDR3 protein. The data show approximately 490,000 distinct CDR3 sequences, around 12% seen once. There are a few counts of this clonotype. The material sequenced was PBMCs from the stem cell graft donor, taken from the stem cell graft. This clonotype was sampled from a human donor who donated a stem cell graft to a child with combined immunodeficiency. This chain connects TRBV5-6 to TRBJ1-1; TRBD1 aligns across 9 bases. CDR3 sequence reads: CASSPSWTGVNEAFF. The CDR3 DNA sequence: TGTGCCAGCAGCCCGAGCTGGACAGGGGTAAATGAAGCTTTCTTT. Full variable domain (outside the CDR3, taken from reference TRBV5-6 and TRBJ1-1): DAGVTQSPTHLIKTRGQQVTLRCSPKSGHDTVSWYQQALGQGPQFIFQYYEEEERQRGNFPDRFSGHQFPNYSSELNVNALLLGDSALYLCASSPSWTGVNEAFFGQGTRLTVV.